The clone carrying this T cell receptor (beta chain) was found many times. These data belong to a study of early T cells in non-severe SARS-CoV-2 infection. The wider study: With bulk RNA from unsorted whole blood as input, sequencing yielded unpaired chains.

V was shortened by 2 bases and J by 2 bases, with 16 bases between the two germline ends. Germline CDR1 SGHAT, CDR2 FQNNGV. This CDR3 contains 16 residues. Researchers attached unique molecular identifiers to individual cDNA molecules. TCRdb re-derived calls from the 5' RACE reads in MiXCR, one entry per CDR3 protein. The repertoire holds some 87,000 distinct CDR3 sequences, with around 10% as singletons. This TCR was sampled from an adult who was a healthcare worker with PCR-confirmed SARS-CoV-2 infection or an uninfected control (not recorded which). Sequencing was done on a sample of whole blood. The J gene is TRBJ2-7, the V gene TRBV11-2; D tentatively fits TRBD1 or TRBD2 (5 bases each). As DNA, the CDR3 is TGTGCCAGCAGCTTAATTTCGGGACGGGGCCCCTACGAGCAGTACTTC. The encoded protein is CASSLISGRGPYEQYF.